This T cell receptor beta chain is drawn from a study of tumor-infiltrating lymphocytes in glioblastoma multiforme. The CDR3 has 14 residues. CDR1 is SQVTM, CDR2 ANQGSEA, per germline. Trimming took off 4 bases at V and 6 bases at J, with 16 bases between the two ends. TCR beta libraries were built from RNA through three nested multiplex PCR rounds using modified ARM-PCR. One entry per CDR3 protein, called by TCRdb with MiXCR from the multiplex PCR reads. The sample carries 9,000 to 10,000 distinct CDR3 sequences, just over 65% recorded once. Study-wide results and limits: Just one glioblastoma patient contributed to the TCR-mutation comparison. Unequal TCR RNA per T cell might skew measured clone sizes.

In regard to this clonotype: Its antigen is unidentified. Since no conserved phenylalanine or tryptophan closes the CDR3, a read error is the likely cause.

The chain couples TRBV29-1 to TRBJ2-1; D might be TRBD1 (7 bases). This TCR came from a male donor with glioblastoma. Sequenced sample: brain tumor tissue. The CDR3 nucleotides read TGCAGCGTTGGGGAACGGCAGGGGGGCAATGAGCAGTTCGTC. Translating it yields CSVGERQGGNEQFV.